These 2 T cell receptor beta chains were all obtained from the same sample, sequenced in a study of shared clonotypes between healthy human individuals. Repertoires were generated with immunoSEQ multiplex PCR, while TCRdb's copy carries only in-frame clones and drops some. The sample holds about 490,000 clones; roughly 78% are singletons and the top ten take over 9.5%. Sequencing was performed on PBMCs. These receptors were collected from a woman aged 40 to 50 in good health. Some clones in this sample may be carry-over from other donors' samples.

The chain recombines TRBV6-6 with TRBJ1-1; a weak D match, TRBD1 (6 bases). The CDR3 consists of 11 residues. Trimming removed 5 bases from V and 7 bases from J, with 8 bases in between. CDR1 and CDR2 from the germline V gene are MNHNY and SVGAGI (reference sequence). CDR3 sequence (DNA): TGTGCCAGCAGTACACAGGGTGAAGCTTTCTTT. Translated, it gives CASSTQGEAFF.

This clone has just a few counts. DNA for the CDR3: TGCGCCAGCAGCCTTCCGAGTCCCGAAAGCTCCTACGAGCAGTACTTC. Translation: CASSLPSPESSYEQYF. The chain recombines TRBV4-3 with TRBJ2-5, with D hard to call. The end of the DNA aligns better with TRBJ2-7, so the J call may be wrong. CDR1 is LGHNA, CDR2 YSLEER, per germline. The CDR3 is 16 amino acids.